Listed below are T cell receptor beta chains from one sample, sequenced in a study of identifying expanded T cells in peripheral blood. Sequenced by immunoSEQ multiplex PCR; TCRdb stores in-frame clones only, minus some. The sample comprises more than 65,000 clones, about nine tenths of which are singletons, and roughly 2.8% rests with the top ten. The sample was blood. The source of these receptors is a person aged 18 to 75 in good health. The CDR3 runs from the conserved cysteine through the conserved F or W. A D gene is named only where the DNA matches it firmly. Clone size is not always given. Where it is, it says once, few, many or a class for expanded clones.

CDR3aa	CDR3nt	j_gene	d_gene	v_gene	abundance
CASSQDHGNIQYF	TGCGCCAGCAGCCAAGATCACGGAAACATTCAGTACTTC	TRBJ2-4	NA	TRBV4-1	NA
CASSGWEATEAFF	TGCGCCAGCAGCGGTTGGGAGGCCACTGAAGCTTTCTTT	TRBJ1-1	NA	TRBV5-1	NA
CASSYTTGTYEQYF	TGTGCCAGCAGTTACACGACAGGGACCTACGAGCAGTACTTC	TRBJ2-7	TRBD1	TRBV6-5	NA
CASSLESSYNEQFF	TGCGCCAGCAGCCTGGAGAGCTCCTACAATGAGCAGTTCTTC	TRBJ2-1	NA	TRBV5-1	NA
CASSLATEGGFEQYF	TGTGCCAGCAGCTTGGCGACGGAGGGAGGGTTCGAGCAGTACTTC	TRBJ2-7	TRBD2	TRBV5-4	NA
CASSPGTFRDTQYF	TGTGCCAGCAGCCCCGGGACTTTTAGAGATACGCAGTATTTT	TRBJ2-3	NA	TRBV11-2	NA
CASSLGEQETQYF	TGTGCCAGCTCACTCGGGGAACAAGAGACCCAGTACTTC	TRBJ2-5	NA	TRBV18	NA
CSVSLGAGEQYF	TGCAGCGTTTCTTTGGGGGCGGGTGAGCAGTACTTC	TRBJ2-7	NA	TRBV29-1	NA
CASSEGIQETQYF	TGCGCCAGCAGTGAGGGAATTCAAGAGACCCAGTACTTC	TRBJ2-5	NA	TRBV5-1	NA
CASSYAVGTSPLHF	TGTGCCAGCAGTTACGCCGTAGGAACTTCACCCCTCCACTTT	TRBJ1-6	NA	TRBV6-6	NA
CASSRQINSPLHF	TGTGCCAGCAGTAGACAGATTAATTCACCCCTCCACTTT	TRBJ1-6	NA	TRBV6-6	NA
CASSLGQQGVAEAFF	TGTGCCAGCTCATTAGGGCAACAGGGGGTAGCTGAAGCTTTCTTT	TRBJ1-1	TRBD1	TRBV18	NA
CASSDDGYGYTF	TGTGCCAGCAGCGACGACGGCTATGGCTACACCTTC	TRBJ1-2	NA	TRBV9	NA
CASAATGVSYEQYF	TGTGCCAGCGCCGCGACAGGGGTGTCCTACGAGCAGTACTTC	TRBJ2-7	TRBD1	TRBV6-6	once
CAISSRGGYGYTF	TGTGCCATCAGTAGCAGGGGCGGCTATGGCTACACCTTC	TRBJ1-2	NA	TRBV10-3	NA
CASSIGGEGQPQHF	TGTGCCAGTAGTATAGGAGGCGAGGGTCAGCCCCAGCATTTT	TRBJ1-5	NA	TRBV19	NA
CASSPGRSETQYF	TGTGCCAGCTCACCTGGGAGGTCAGAGACCCAGTACTTC	TRBJ2-5	NA	TRBV18	NA
CASSYSRTSSGELFF	TGTGCCAGCAGTTACTCCCGGACTAGCTCCGGGGAGCTGTTTTTT	TRBJ2-2	TRBD2	TRBV6-6	once
CASSFQDTIYF	TGTGCCAGTTCCTTCCAAGACACCATATATTTT	TRBJ1-3	NA	TRBV28	NA
CASSLAAGGNEQFF	TGTGCCAGCAGTTTAGCCGCGGGTGGGAATGAGCAGTTCTTC	TRBJ2-1	NA	TRBV28	NA
CASSYSRGNNEQYF	TGTGCCAGCAGTTACTCACGGGGAAACAACGAGCAGTACTTC	TRBJ2-7	NA	TRBV6-5	NA
CASSVTDSSGNTIYF	TGTGCCAGCAGCGTAACCGACAGCTCTGGAAACACCATATATTTT	TRBJ1-3	NA	TRBV9	NA
CASSSDRDILEAFF	TGTGCCAGCAGTTCCGACCGGGACATTCTTGAAGCTTTCTTT	TRBJ1-1	NA	TRBV6-6	NA
CARSFDASTDTQYF	TGTGCCAGAAGCTTCGACGCCAGCACAGATACGCAGTATTTT	TRBJ2-3	NA	TRBV5-3	few
CASIPLGGRGETQYF	TGCGCCAGCATACCCCTGGGGGGCCGTGGGGAGACCCAGTACTTC	TRBJ2-5	NA	TRBV10-1	NA
CATLSGVDEKLFF	TGTGCCACCCTGTCCGGGGTCGATGAAAAACTGTTTTTT	TRBJ1-4	NA	TRBV28	NA
CASSSDSTYEQYF	TGTGCCAGCAGCTCGGACAGTACCTACGAGCAGTACTTC	TRBJ2-7	NA	TRBV5-8	few
CASNSGQGPNQPQHF	TGTGCCAGCAACTCGGGACAGGGACCAAATCAGCCCCAGCATTTT	TRBJ1-5	TRBD1	TRBV2	few
CASSYGGNTEAFF	TGTGCCAGCAGTTACGGGGGGAACACTGAAGCTTTCTTT	TRBJ1-1	NA	TRBV6-5	NA
CASSHTGQETQYF	TGTGCCAGCAGTCACACAGGGCAAGAGACCCAGTACTTC	TRBJ2-5	NA	TRBV6-5	NA
CASSLMSNYGYTF	TGTGCCAGCAGCTTAATGTCTAACTATGGCTACACCTTC	TRBJ1-2	NA	TRBV11-2	NA
CASSYGSPLHF	TGTGCCAGCAGTTACGGTTCACCCCTCCACTTT	TRBJ1-6	NA	TRBV6-6	NA